This T cell receptor beta chain was sequenced in a study of blood T cell repertoires in COVID-19. Across the whole study: Acute and convalescent COVID-19 samples came from the United States, Italy and Spain. T cells, B-cell-depleted T cells, or PBMCs provided the cDNA or gDNA that served as material.

Authors' data handling: Scientists estimated how many nucleated cells there were by amplifying reference gene primers. The table came from immunoSEQ multiplex PCR; TCRdb's copy has only in-frame clones and leaves some out. The V and J calls and clone size come from that table; D and trimming were worked out from the DNA. The table shows under 250,000 clones, with under 85% occurring only once. CDR1 is SGHTS, CDR2 YDEGEE, per germline. Trimming removed 2 bases from V and 7 bases from J, with 12 bases in between. The length of the CDR3 is 13 residues. Material: peripheral blood. The genes are TRBV5-8 and TRBJ1-1, with D maybe TRBD1 (5 bases). The TCR originated in a man in his thirties or forties who had recovered from COVID-19. The CDR3 DNA follows: TGTGCCAGCAGCTTTAGGGGCCATTTTGAAGCTTTCTTT. Encoded protein: CASSFRGHFEAFF. The variable domain in full, completed from reference TRBV5-8 and TRBJ1-1, reads EAGVTQSPTHLIKTRGQQATLRCSPISGHTSVYWYQQALGLGLQFLLWYDEGEERNRGNFPPRFSGRQFPNYSSELNVNALELEDSALYLCASSFRGHFEAFFGQGTRLTVV.